This T cell receptor beta chain appears in the sequencing data of a study of blood T cell repertoires in COVID-19. Germline V lookup: CDR1 LNHNV, CDR2 YYDKDF (reference sequence). The CDR3 length is 14 residues. The V end lost 1 base, the J end lost 7 bases, and 11 bases lay between the germline ends. Here immunoSEQ multiplex PCR was the method, and the copy in TCRdb shows in-frame clones only, minus some. The table includes 240,000 or so clones, about 82% detected once. Clinical history as reported by participants underpinned cohort assignment. The TCR originated in a woman between 50 and 59 years old who had recovered from COVID-19. The sample consisted of PBMCs or T cells enriched from blood (not recorded which). This rearrangement joins TRBV15 to TRBJ2-1, with TRBD1 as a possible D gene (6 bases). The CDR3 protein is CATSRVGTRNEQFF. The CDR3 bases are TGTGCCACCAGCAGAGTCGGGACAAGAAATGAGCAGTTCTTC.